The 15 T cell receptor beta chains reported below all come from one sample, sequenced in a study of lymphopenia after photon versus proton radiotherapy. The data were produced by immunoSEQ multiplex PCR, yet TCRdb's version contains in-frame clones alone and is incomplete. The data hold tens of thousands of clones, with around nine tenths observed a single time. The sample consisted of peripheral blood, taken from a patient treated with proton-based radiotherapy. These receptors originate from a woman aged 55-70 years with cholangiocarcinoma. Some clones in this sample may be carry-over from other donors' samples.

V and J are TRBV5-1 and TRBJ2-7; 8 nucleotides align to TRBD1. CDR1 and CDR2 from the germline V gene are SGHRS and YFSETQ. Unmatched junction bases numbered 8, after V lost 4 bases and J lost 2 bases. CDR3 length: 15 amino acids. CDR3 sequence: CASSRIEGQAYEQYF. The CDR3 bases are TGCGCCAGCAGCCGGATAGAGGGACAGGCCTACGAGCAGTACTTC.

This chain uses TRBV2 with TRBJ2-7; the match to TRBD1 covers 9 bases. V was clipped by 6 bases and J by 4 bases; unmatched bases: 10. CDR1 is SNHLY and CDR2 is FYNNEI in the germline V gene. The CDR3 loop spans 15 amino acids. CDR3 sequence reads: CASRGTGGARYEQYF. The CDR3 DNA reads TGTGCCAGCAGAGGAACAGGGGGCGCGAGATACGAGCAGTACTTC.

The gene calls are TRBV9 and TRBJ1-6, with TRBD1 as a possible D gene (6 bases). Germline V CDR1 and CDR2: SGDLS, YYNGEE. V lost 0 bases, J lost 2 bases, and 9 bases lay in between. This CDR3 region has 16 residues. As DNA, the CDR3 is TGTGCCAGCAGCGTAGAAGGGGGAACCTATAATTCACCCCTCCACTTT. Translating gives CASSVEGGTYNSPLHF.

V gene TRBV19 combines with J gene TRBJ1-6; weak D call: TRBD1 (6 bases). V shed 3 bases and J shed 12 bases, with 15 bases lying between them. The CDR3 consists of 14 residues. CDR1 is LNHDA and CDR2 is SQIVND in the germline V gene (reference sequence). The CDR3, as DNA: TGTGCCAGTAGTATTAGTACCGGAGGGGGACCCCTCCACTTT. This sequence encodes CASSISTGGGPLHF.

The chain is built from TRBV27 and TRBJ2-1; 7 bases fit TRBD2. The CDR3 consists of 18 residues. CDR1 is MNHEY, CDR2 SMNVEV, per germline (reference sequence). V lost 6 bases and J lost 4; bases outside the gene matches: 18. This CDR3 is CASSRIAGLSLRYNEQFF. The CDR3 coding sequence is TGTGCCAGCAGCCGTATCGCGGGACTAAGCCTCCGGTACAATGAGCAGTTCTTC.

The J gene is TRBJ2-7, the V gene TRBV27, with 7 bases matching TRBD1. Germline V gene lookup returns CDR1 MNHEY and CDR2 SMNVEV (reference sequence). The CDR3 extends over 12 amino acids. The V gene end was trimmed by 8 bases and the J gene end by 3 bases; junction bases not matched to a gene: 4. DNA for the CDR3: TGTGCCAGCTCTTCAGGGGGCTACGAGCAGTACTTC. Its protein is CASSSGGYEQYF.

This rearrangement joins TRBV18 to TRBJ2-5; 12 positions agree with TRBD1. Germline V gene data show CDR1 as KGHSH and CDR2 as LQKENI. The CDR3 sequence is 17 residues long. V shed 5 bases and J 3 bases; nucleotides not matched to a gene: 10. CDR3 region: CASSSGQGAGNEETQYF. The CDR3 coding sequence is TGTGCCAGCTCATCGGGACAGGGGGCGGGCAACGAAGAGACCCAGTACTTC. Full variable domain (rest looked up from reference TRBV18 and TRBJ2-5): NAGVMQNPRHLVRRRGQEARLRCSPMKGHSHVYWYRQLPEEGLKFMVYLQKENIIDESGMPKERFSAEFPKEGPSILRIQQVVRGDSAAYFCASSSGQGAGNEETQYFGPGTRLLVL.

The chain links TRBV27 to TRBJ1-2, with 9 nucleotides matching TRBD1. CDR3 length equals 15 residues. Germline CDR1 and CDR2: MNHEY and SMNVEV (reference sequence). The junction had 12 bases not matched to a gene; V was cut back by 6 bases and J by 7 bases. The CDR3 sequence: CASRGRRDRVGGYTF. The CDR3 DNA reads TGTGCCAGCAGGGGTCGCCGGGACAGGGTTGGTGGCTACACCTTC.

The chain has TRBV25-1 and TRBJ1-5; D is unresolved. V was trimmed by 5 bases and J by 4 bases, leaving 12 bases between them. Germline assignment: CDR1 MGHDK and CDR2 SYGVNS. The CDR3 consists of 14 residues. CDR3 region: CASSPEIWNQPQHF. The CDR3 nucleotides read TGTGCCAGCAGTCCGGAGATATGGAATCAGCCCCAGCATTTT.

The chain is built from TRBV14 and TRBJ1-4; weak D call: TRBD1 (5 bases). The length of the CDR3 is 16 residues. CDR1 and CDR2 (germline): SGHDN, FVKESK. Trimming removed 0 bases at V and 3 bases at J, with 11 bases between. The CDR3: CASSQDQGSPNEKLFF. CDR3 sequence (DNA): TGTGCCAGCAGCCAAGATCAGGGTTCCCCTAATGAAAAACTGTTTTTT.

The rearrangement uses TRBV4-3 and TRBJ1-4; tentative D call: TRBD1 (5 bases). Trimming removed 4 bases at V and 7 bases at J, with 16 bases between. This CDR3 contains 15 residues. Germline-derived CDR1 and CDR2 are LGHNA and YSLEER. The CDR3 loop is CASSPDTGGTEKLFF. The CDR3 DNA is TGCGCCAGCAGCCCAGATACGGGGGGTACTGAAAAACTGTTTTTT.

The rearrangement links TRBV7-9 to TRBJ2-7, with D possibly matching TRBD2 (6 bases). Germline lookup yields CDR1 SEHNR and CDR2 FQNEAQ (reference sequence). This CDR3 is 12 amino acids long. With 5 bases removed from V and 3 bases from J, the gap between germline ends came to 8 bases. CDR3 amino acids: CASSAGFYEQYF. The CDR3 nucleotides read TGTGCCAGCAGCGCGGGGTTCTACGAGCAGTACTTC.

V and J are TRBV2 and TRBJ2-1; D could derive from TRBD1 or TRBD2 (5 bases each). Trimming shortened V by 3 bases and J by 8 bases, and 8 bases separated the two germline ends. CDR1 is SNHLY, CDR2 FYNNEI, per germline. The CDR3 covers 12 residues. DNA of the CDR3: TGTGCCAGCAGTGATGTGGGGGATGAGCAGTTCTTC. Protein sequence: CASSDVGDEQFF.

This chain connects TRBV15 to TRBJ1-5, with D maybe TRBD1 (6 bases). Germline CDR1 reads LNHNV; CDR2 reads YYDKDF (reference sequence). Trimming removed 0 bases at V and 4 bases at J, with 10 bases between. There are 15 residues in the CDR3. Here the CDR3 reads CATSRDRGENQPQHF. In nucleotides, the CDR3 is TGTGCCACCAGCAGAGACAGGGGTGAGAATCAGCCCCAGCATTTT.

Judged by abundance, this clone is large. The rearrangement uses TRBV2 and TRBJ2-3, with TRBD1 matching 9 bases. The germline CDR1 and CDR2 sequences are SNHLY and FYNNEI. Trimming cost V 3 bases and J 4 bases; bases outside gene matches: 5. The CDR3 contains 15 residues. The CDR3 DNA reads TGTGCCAGCAGTGAGATGGGACAGGGATCAGATACGCAGTATTTT. The encoded protein is CASSEMGQGSDTQYF. The full variable domain, with the rest looked up from reference TRBV2 and TRBJ2-3, is EPEVTQTPSHQVTQMGQEVILRCVPISNHLYFYWYRQILGQKVEFLVSFYNNEISEKSEIFDDQFSVERPDGSNFTLKIRSTKLEDSAMYFCASSEMGQGSDTQYFGPGTRLTVL.